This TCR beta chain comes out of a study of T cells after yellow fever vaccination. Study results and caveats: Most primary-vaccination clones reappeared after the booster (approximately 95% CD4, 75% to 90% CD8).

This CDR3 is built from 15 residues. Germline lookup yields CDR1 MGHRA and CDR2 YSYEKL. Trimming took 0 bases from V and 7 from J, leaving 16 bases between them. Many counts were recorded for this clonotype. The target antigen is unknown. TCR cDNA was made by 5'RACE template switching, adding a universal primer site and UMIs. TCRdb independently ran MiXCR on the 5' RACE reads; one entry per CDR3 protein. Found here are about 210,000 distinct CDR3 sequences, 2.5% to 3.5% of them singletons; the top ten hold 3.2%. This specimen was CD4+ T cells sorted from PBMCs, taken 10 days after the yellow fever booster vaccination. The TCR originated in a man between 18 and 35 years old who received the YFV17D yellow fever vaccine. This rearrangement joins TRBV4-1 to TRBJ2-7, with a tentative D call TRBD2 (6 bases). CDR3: CASSQEGGGAREQYF. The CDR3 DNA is TGCGCCAGCAGCCAAGAAGGAGGCGGGGCTCGAGAGCAGTACTTC.